The TCR gamma chain under discussion was sequenced for a study of gamma delta lymphoproliferative disorders and STAT genes. Sample share makes this clone medium-sized (0.01 to 0.1%). Sequencing used genomic DNA taken from PBMCs of patients and controls. TCRdb reapplied CATT to the multiplex PCR reads. The sample includes nearly 2,000 gamma-chain clones, approximately 6.7% of them seen just once. CDR3 length equals 10 residues. V gave up 8 bases and J gave up 8 bases; unmatched junction bases: 4. The sequenced sample was blood. The V and J genes are TRGV10 and TRGJ1 or TRGJ2. Matching the DNA to germline supplied the J gene, which TCRdb does not give. TRGV10 is an open reading frame whose function is uncertain. This receptor was identified in a human donor with gamma-delta T-cell large granular lymphocyte leukemia. CDR3 DNA sequence: TGTGCTGCGTGGGCCAATAAGAAACTCTTT. Protein product: CAAWANKKLF.